This is a list of T cell receptor beta chains from one sample in a study of identical twins. TCRdb recomputed calls from the 5' RACE reads with MiXCR, one row per CDR3 protein. The data hold 600,000 to 850,000 distinct CDR3 sequences, with about 20% observed a single time. These same data were also listed under a study on T cells expressing NK-cell markers.

The sample comprised PBMCs. The receptors were gathered from a woman aged 18-30 years in good health. CDR3s include the opening cysteine and the closing phenylalanine or tryptophan. D genes are given only for firm matches. Size values are once, few and many counts, or a class for expanded clones, and some rows have none.

V gene	D gene	J gene	clone size	CDR3 protein	CDR3 DNA
TRBV6-2/TRBV6-3	TRBD2	TRBJ2-7	few	CASSSFTSGNSYEQYF	TGTGCCAGCAGTTCATTTACTAGCGGGAATTCCTACGAGCAGTACTTC
TRBV28	TRBD2	TRBJ2-7	NA	CASRRGAVLTYEQYF	TGTGCCAGCAGGCGGGGGGCAGTTTTAACCTACGAGCAGTACTTC
TRBV7-6	TRBD2	TRBJ2-5	few	CASSLAGLAGRETQYF	TGTGCCAGCAGCTTAGCGGGACTAGCGGGGCGAGAGACCCAGTACTTC
TRBV20-1	TRBD2	TRBJ2-2	few	CSAIGGVSGELFF	TGCAGTGCTATCGGGGGGGTCTCCGGGGAGCTGTTTTTT
TRBV6-1	NA	TRBJ2-6	few	CASGEVGANVLTF	TGTGCCAGCGGGGAAGTGGGGGCCAACGTCCTGACTTTC
TRBV24-1	TRBD1	TRBJ1-2	NA	CATSESTGYGYTF	TGTGCCACCAGTGAATCGACAGGGTACGGCTACACCTTC
TRBV16	NA	TRBJ1-3	few	CASTAGTGNTIYF	TGTGCCAGCACCGCGGGAACTGGAAACACCATATATTTT
TRBV5-1	NA	TRBJ2-1	NA	CASDPGRGGDEQFF	TGCGCCAGCGACCCGGGGCGCGGAGGGGATGAGCAGTTCTTC
TRBV20-1	NA	TRBJ2-5	few	CSAYGRGETGARHQETQYF	TGCAGTGCCTACGGGCGCGGGGAGACCGGGGCACGACACCAAGAGACCCAGTACTTC
TRBV20-1	NA	TRBJ2-1	NA	CRVHTSSYNEQFF	TGCAGGGTCCACACTAGCTCCTACAATGAGCAGTTCTTC
TRBV4-3	TRBD2	TRBJ2-1	NA	CASSQEALAGEKFF	TGCGCCAGCAGCCAAGAGGCGCTAGCGGGAGAAAAGTTCTTC
TRBV4-3	NA	TRBJ2-4	once	CASSQDPPGGAKNIQYF	TGCGCCAGCAGCCAAGATCCCCCCGGGGGTGCCAAAAACATTCAGTACTTC
TRBV4-3	TRBD2	TRBJ2-1	NA	CASSHGLAAITGDEQFF	TGCGCCAGCAGCCATGGACTAGCGGCAATTACCGGCGATGAGCAGTTCTTC
TRBV30	NA	TRBJ1-6	NA	CAWSVSAGVAPLHF	TGTGCCTGGAGTGTTTCAGCGGGGGTGGCACCCCTCCACTTT
TRBV4-3	NA	TRBJ2-7	few	CASSQDWLANEQYF	TGCGCCAGCAGCCAAGATTGGCTAGCTAACGAGCAGTACTTC
TRBV11-3	NA	TRBJ2-1	NA	CASSLAFAYNEQFF	TGTGCCAGCAGCTTAGCTTTTGCCTACAATGAGCAGTTCTTC
TRBV6-1	TRBD1	TRBJ2-7	NA	CASSRQGLYEQYF	TGTGCCAGCAGCCGACAGGGTCTGTACGAGCAGTACTTC